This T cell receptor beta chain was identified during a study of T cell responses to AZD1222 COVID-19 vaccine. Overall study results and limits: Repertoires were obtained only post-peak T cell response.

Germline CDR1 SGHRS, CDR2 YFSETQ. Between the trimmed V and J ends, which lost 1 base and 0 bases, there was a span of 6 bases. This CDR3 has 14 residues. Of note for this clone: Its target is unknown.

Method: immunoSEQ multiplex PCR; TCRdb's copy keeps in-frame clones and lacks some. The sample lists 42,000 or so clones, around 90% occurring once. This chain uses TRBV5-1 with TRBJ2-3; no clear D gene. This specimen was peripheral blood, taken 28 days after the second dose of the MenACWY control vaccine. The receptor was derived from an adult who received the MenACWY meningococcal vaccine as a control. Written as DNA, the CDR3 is TGCGCCAGCAGCTTGAGGGCTAGCACAGATACGCAGTATTTT. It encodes CASSLRASTDTQYF.